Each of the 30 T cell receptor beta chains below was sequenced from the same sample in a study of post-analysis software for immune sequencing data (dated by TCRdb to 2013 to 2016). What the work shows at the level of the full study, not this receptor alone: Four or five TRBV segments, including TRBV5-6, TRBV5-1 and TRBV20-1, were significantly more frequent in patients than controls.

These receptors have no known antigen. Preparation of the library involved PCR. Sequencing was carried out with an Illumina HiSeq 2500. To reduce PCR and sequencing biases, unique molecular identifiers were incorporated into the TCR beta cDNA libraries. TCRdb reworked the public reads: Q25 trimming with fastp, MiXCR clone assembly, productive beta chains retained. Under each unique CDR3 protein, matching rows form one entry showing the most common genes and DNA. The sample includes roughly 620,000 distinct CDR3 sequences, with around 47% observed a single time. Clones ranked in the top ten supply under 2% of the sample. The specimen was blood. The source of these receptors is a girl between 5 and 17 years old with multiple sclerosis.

The CDR3 loop reads CASRVARGGSPLHF. CDR3 nucleotides: TGTGCCAGCAGGGTTGCACGGGGGGGTTCACCCCTCCACTTT. The V and J genes are TRBV2 and TRBJ1-6, with a possible D match to TRBD1 (5 bases). With 6 bases removed from V and 9 bases from J, the gap between germline ends came to 15 bases. Germline V gene lookup returns CDR1 SNHLY and CDR2 FYNNEI. The CDR3 is 14 residues long.

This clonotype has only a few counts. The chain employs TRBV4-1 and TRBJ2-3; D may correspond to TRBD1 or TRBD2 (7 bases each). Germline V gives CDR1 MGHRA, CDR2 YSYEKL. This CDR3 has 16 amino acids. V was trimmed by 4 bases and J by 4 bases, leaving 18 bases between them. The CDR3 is CASSLSWGGGADTQYF. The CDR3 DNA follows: TGCGCCAGCAGCCTCAGCTGGGGAGGGGGCGCAGATACGCAGTATTTT.

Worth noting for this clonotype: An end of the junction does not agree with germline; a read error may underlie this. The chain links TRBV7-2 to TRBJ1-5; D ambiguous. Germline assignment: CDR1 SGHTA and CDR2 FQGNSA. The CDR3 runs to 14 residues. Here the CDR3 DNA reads TGTGCCGGCAGTGAACCATTTAGCAATCAGCCCCAGCATTTT. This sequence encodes CAGSEPFSNQPQHF.

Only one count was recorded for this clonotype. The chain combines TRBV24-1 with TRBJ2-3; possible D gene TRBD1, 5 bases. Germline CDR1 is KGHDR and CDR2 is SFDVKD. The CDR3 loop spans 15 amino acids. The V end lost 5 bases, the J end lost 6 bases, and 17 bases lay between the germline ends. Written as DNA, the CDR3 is TGTGCCACCAGTGCCCCGGGCAGGGCTGGTGATACGCAGTATTTT. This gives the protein CATSAPGRAGDTQYF.

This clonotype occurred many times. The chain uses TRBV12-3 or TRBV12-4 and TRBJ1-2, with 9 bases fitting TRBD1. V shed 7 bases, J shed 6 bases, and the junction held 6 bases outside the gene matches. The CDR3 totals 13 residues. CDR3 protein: CASNDNRGHGYTF. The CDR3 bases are TGTGCCAGCAACGACAACAGGGGGCATGGCTACACCTTC.

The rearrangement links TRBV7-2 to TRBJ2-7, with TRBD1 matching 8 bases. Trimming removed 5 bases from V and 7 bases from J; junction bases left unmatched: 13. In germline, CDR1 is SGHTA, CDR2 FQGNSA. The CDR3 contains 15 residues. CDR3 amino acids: CASSPGTGHSVEQYF. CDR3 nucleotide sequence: TGTGCCAGCAGCCCCGGGACAGGCCACTCGGTGGAGCAGTACTTC.

The CDR3 DNA follows: TGTGCCAGTAGCATGGGACAGGGGGCCCCACGGGATGAGCAGTTCTTC. Translating gives CASSMGQGAPRDEQFF. The V gene is TRBV19, the J gene TRBJ2-1; 12 bases align to TRBD1. The CDR3 has 16 amino acids. J lost 8 bases, V lost 6 bases, and 11 bases had no gene match. Per the germline V gene, CDR1 is LNHDA and CDR2 is SQIVND (reference sequence).

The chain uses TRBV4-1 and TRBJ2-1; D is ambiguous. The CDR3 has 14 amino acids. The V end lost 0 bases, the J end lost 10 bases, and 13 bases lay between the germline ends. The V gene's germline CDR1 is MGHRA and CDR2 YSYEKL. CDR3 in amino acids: CASSQEPYPLEQFF. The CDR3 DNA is TGCGCCAGCAGCCAAGAACCCTATCCATTAGAGCAGTTCTTC.

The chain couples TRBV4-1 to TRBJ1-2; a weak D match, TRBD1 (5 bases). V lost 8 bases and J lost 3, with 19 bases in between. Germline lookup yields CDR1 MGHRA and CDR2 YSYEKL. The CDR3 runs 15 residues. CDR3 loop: CASALGTEADYGYTF. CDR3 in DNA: TGCGCCAGCGCCCTTGGGACCGAAGCGGACTATGGCTACACCTTC.

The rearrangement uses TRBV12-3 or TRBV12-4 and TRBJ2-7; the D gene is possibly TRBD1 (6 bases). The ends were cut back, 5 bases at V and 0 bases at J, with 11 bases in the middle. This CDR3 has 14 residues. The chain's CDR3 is CASSPDRNSYEQYF. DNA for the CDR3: TGTGCCAGCAGTCCCGACAGGAACTCCTACGAGCAGTACTTC.

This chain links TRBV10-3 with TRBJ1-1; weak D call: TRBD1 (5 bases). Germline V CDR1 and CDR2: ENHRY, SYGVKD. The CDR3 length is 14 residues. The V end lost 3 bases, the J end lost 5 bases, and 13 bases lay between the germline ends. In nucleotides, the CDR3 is TGTGCCATCAGTGAAGGGGTTAGGGGAACTGAAGCTTTCTTT. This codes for CAISEGVRGTEAFF.

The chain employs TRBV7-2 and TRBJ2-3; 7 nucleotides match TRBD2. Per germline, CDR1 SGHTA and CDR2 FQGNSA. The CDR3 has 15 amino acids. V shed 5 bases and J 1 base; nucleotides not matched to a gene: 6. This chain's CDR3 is CASSPQAGGTDTQYF. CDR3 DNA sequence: TGTGCCAGCAGCCCTCAGGCGGGGGGCACAGATACGCAGTATTTT.

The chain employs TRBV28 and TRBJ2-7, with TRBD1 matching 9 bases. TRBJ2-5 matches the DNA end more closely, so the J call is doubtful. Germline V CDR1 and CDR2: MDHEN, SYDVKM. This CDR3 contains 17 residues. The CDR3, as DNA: TGTGCCAGCAGTCCCTCTGAGGGACAGGGAAGTCACGAGACCCAGTACTTC. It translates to CASSPSEGQGSHETQYF.

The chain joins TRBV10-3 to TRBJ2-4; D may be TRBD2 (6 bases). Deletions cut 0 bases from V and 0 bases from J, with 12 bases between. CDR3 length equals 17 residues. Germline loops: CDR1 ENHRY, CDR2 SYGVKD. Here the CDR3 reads CAISESKSGLAKNIQYF. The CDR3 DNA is TGTGCCATCAGTGAGTCGAAAAGCGGGTTAGCCAAAAACATTCAGTACTTC.

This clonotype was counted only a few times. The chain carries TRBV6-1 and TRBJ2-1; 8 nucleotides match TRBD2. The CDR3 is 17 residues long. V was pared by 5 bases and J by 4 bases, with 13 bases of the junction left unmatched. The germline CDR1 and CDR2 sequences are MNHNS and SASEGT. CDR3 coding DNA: TGTGCCAGCAGTCCATCTCCCACTAGCGGCCTTTACAATGAGCAGTTCTTC. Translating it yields CASSPSPTSGLYNEQFF.

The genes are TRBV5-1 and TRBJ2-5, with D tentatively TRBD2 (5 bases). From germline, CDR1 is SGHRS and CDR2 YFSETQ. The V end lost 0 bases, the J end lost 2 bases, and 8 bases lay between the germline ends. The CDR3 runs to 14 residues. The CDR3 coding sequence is TGCGCCAGCAGCTTGGAAGCGGTTCAAGAGACCCAGTACTTC. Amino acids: CASSLEAVQETQYF.

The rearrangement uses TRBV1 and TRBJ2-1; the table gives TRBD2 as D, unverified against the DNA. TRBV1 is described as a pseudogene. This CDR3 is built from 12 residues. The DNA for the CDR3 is TGCACCAGCAGCCAAGCTAGTCGCGAGCAGTTCTTC. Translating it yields CTSSQASREQFF.

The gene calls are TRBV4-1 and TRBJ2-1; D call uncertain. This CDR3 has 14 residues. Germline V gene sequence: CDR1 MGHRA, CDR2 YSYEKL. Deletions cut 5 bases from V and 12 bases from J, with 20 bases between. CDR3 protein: CASSDPRRTYGQFF. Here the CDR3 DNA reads TGCGCCAGCAGCGACCCCCGGCGGACGTATGGGCAGTTCTTC.

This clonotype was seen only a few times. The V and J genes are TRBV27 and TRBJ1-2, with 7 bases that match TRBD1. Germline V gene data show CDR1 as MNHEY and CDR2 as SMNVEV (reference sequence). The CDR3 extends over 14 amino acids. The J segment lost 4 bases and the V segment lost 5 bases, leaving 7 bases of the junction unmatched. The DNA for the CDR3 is TGTGCCAGCAGTCTAAAACGGGACAGCTATGGCTACACCTTC. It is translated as CASSLKRDSYGYTF.

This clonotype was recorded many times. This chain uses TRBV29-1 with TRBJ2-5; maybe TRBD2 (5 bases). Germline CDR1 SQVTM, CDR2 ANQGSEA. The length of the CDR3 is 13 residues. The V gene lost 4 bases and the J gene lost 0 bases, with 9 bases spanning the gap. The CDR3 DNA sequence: TGCAGCGTTGGGGAGTGGGACCAAGAGACCCAGTACTTC. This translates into CSVGEWDQETQYF.

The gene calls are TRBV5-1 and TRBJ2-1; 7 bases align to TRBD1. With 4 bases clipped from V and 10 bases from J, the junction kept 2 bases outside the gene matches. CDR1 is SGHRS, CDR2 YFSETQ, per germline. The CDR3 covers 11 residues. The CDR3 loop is CASSADREQFF. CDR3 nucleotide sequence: TGCGCCAGCAGCGCGGACAGGGAGCAGTTCTTC. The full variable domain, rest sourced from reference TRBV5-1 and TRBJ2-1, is KAGVTQTPRYLIKTRGQQVTLSCSPISGHRSVSWYQQTPGQGLQFLFEYFSETQRNKGNFPGRFSGRQFSNSRSEMNVSTLELGDSALYLCASSADREQFFGPGTRLTVL.

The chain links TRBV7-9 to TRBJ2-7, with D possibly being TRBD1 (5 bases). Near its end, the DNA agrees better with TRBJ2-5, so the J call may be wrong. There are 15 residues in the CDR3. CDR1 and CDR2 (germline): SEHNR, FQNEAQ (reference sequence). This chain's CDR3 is CASSPARVEVETQYF. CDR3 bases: TGTGCCAGCAGCCCCGCCAGGGTGGAAGTGGAGACCCAGTACTTC.

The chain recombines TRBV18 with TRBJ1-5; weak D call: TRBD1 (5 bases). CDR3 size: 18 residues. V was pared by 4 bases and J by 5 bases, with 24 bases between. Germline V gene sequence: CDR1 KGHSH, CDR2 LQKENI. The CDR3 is CASSLNPLWGSPDQPQHF. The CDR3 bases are TGTGCCAGCTCACTAAACCCCTTGTGGGGCAGCCCAGATCAGCCCCAGCATTTT.

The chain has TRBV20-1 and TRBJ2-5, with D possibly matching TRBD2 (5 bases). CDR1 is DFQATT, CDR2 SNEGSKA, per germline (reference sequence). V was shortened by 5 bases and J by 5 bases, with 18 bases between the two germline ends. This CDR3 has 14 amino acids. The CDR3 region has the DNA TGCAGTGCTCATCCCCGGGGTCGGGTGGAGACCCAGTACTTC. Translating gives CSAHPRGRVETQYF.

This CDR3 is CASSVRQGGLYEQYF. The CDR3 DNA reads TGTGCCAGCAGCGTCCGGCAGGGTGGATTATACGAGCAGTACTTC. The chain combines TRBV7-9 with TRBJ2-5; TRBD1 might be the D (5 bases). The end of the DNA is better explained by TRBJ2-7, so the J call may be wrong. CDR1 and CDR2 from the germline V gene are SEHNR and FQNEAQ (reference sequence). This CDR3 contains 15 residues.

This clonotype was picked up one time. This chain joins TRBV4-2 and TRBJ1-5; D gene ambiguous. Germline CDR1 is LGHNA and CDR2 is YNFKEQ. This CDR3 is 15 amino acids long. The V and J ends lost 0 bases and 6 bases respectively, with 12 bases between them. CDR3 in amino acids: CASSQDAQVPQPQHF. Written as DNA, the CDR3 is TGTGCCAGCAGCCAAGATGCGCAGGTTCCTCAGCCCCAGCATTTT.

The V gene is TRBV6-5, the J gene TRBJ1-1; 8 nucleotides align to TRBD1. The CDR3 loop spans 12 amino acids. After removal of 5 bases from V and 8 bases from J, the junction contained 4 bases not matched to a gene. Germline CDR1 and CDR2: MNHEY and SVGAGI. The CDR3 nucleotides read TGTGCCAGCAGTGCGGGGGACAGGGAAGCTTTCTTT. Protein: CASSAGDREAFF.

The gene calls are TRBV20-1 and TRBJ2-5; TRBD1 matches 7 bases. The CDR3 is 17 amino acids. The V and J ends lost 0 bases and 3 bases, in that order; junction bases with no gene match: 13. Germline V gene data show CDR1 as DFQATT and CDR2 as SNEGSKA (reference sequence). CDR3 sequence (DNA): TGCAGTGCTAGAGATCTCCGAGAGGGGGCGCGAAAAGAGACCCAGTACTTC. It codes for CSARDLREGARKETQYF.

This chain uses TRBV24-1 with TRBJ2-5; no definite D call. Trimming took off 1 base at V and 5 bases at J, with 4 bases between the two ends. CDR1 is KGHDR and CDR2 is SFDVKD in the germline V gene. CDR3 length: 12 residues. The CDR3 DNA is TGTGCCACCAGTGATTTCTACGAGACCCAGTACTTC. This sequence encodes CATSDFYETQYF.

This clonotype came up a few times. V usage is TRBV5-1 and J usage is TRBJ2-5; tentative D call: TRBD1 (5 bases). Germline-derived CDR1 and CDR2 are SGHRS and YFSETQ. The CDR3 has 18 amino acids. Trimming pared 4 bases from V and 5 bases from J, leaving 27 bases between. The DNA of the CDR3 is TGCGCCAGCAGCCTCCTTAGGCAGTTACACTCCAACAGGGAGACCCAGTACTTC. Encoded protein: CASSLLRQLHSNRETQYF.